The 15 T cell receptor beta chains below were found in one sample sequenced in a study of T cell repertoires in cytomegalovirus infection. These receptors lack a known antigen. TCRdb recomputed calls from the reads with MiXCR, one row per CDR3 protein. The table includes some 110,000 distinct CDR3 sequences, 10% detected once. The sequencing sample was made of PBMCs, sequenced either directly or after in vitro stimulation (not recorded which). Every receptor here comes from a human donor in good health (CMV status not recorded). Some clones in this sample may be carry-over from other donors' samples.

The chain combines TRBV12-3 or TRBV12-4 with TRBJ2-5; D is ambiguous. The CDR3 has 14 residues. Trimming took off 1 base at V and 4 bases at J, with 10 bases between the two ends. The CDR3 DNA sequence: TGTGCCAGCAGTTTAGGTAACGGCGGAGAGACCCAGTACTTC. Its translation is CASSLGNGGETQYF.

There are a few counts of this clonotype. This chain joins TRBV28 and TRBJ2-5; possibly TRBD2 for D (6 bases). The CDR3 is 14 residues long. The germline CDR1 and CDR2 sequences are MDHEN and SYDVKM. Trimming pared 3 bases from V and 2 bases from J, leaving 10 bases between. The CDR3 DNA is TGTGCCAGCAGTTTTAGCGGTACTCAAGAGACCCAGTACTTC. This encodes CASSFSGTQETQYF.

The V call is TRBV11-3, the J call TRBJ1-1; no clear D. Germline V CDR1 and CDR2: SGHNT, YENEEA. The CDR3 has 11 residues. Trimming took 5 bases from V and 10 from J, leaving 11 bases between them. The CDR3 nucleotides read TGTGCCAGCAGCGTCGGACTGCGAGCTTTCTTT. Translated: CASSVGLRAFF.

This clonotype was seen a few times. This chain links TRBV4-1 with TRBJ1-5; D unresolved. This CDR3 region has 13 residues. Germline loops: CDR1 MGHRA, CDR2 YSYEKL. V was cut by 2 bases and J by 2 bases, with 4 bases left in between. The CDR3 DNA reads TGCGCCAGCAGCCAAACGCGCAATCAGCCCCAGCATTTT. Translating gives CASSQTRNQPQHF.

This clonotype was detected ten times or more. The rearrangement links TRBV7-2 to TRBJ1-1; possible D gene TRBD1, 5 bases. The CDR3 consists of 13 residues. Trimming took 6 bases from V and 4 from J, leaving 12 bases between them. Per the germline V gene, CDR1 is SGHTA and CDR2 is FQGNSA. The CDR3 DNA sequence: TGTGCCAGCAGATTTATGGGGGGCACTGAAGCTTTCTTT. This codes for CASRFMGGTEAFF.

This clonotype was picked up many times. The chain employs TRBV7-2 and TRBJ1-2; 8 bases agree with TRBD1. Per the germline V gene, CDR1 is SGHTA and CDR2 is FQGNSA. The trim removed 5 bases at V and 5 bases at J, leaving 7 bases unmatched. The CDR3 has 14 residues. The CDR3: CASSMPGQVYGYTF. The CDR3 region has the DNA TGTGCCAGCAGCATGCCGGGACAGGTTTATGGCTACACCTTC. The complete variable domain, with remaining parts taken from reference TRBV7-2 and TRBJ1-2, reads GAGVSQSPSNKVTEKGKDVELRCDPISGHTALYWYRQSLGQGLEFLIYFQGNSAPDKSGLPSDRFSAERTGGSVSTLTIQRTQQEDSAVYLCASSMPGQVYGYTFGSGTRLTVV.

This clonotype was counted a few times. This chain uses TRBV7-8 with TRBJ1-1; 12 bases are a match to TRBD1. The CDR3 consists of 16 residues. Germline V gene data show CDR1 as SGHVS and CDR2 as FQNEAQ. V lost 6 bases, J lost 3 bases, and 8 bases stayed unmatched. CDR3 amino acids: CASRSGTGGRYTEAFF. DNA of the CDR3: TGTGCCAGCAGATCCGGGACAGGGGGCCGGTACACTGAAGCTTTCTTT.

This clonotype appeared a few times. The chain combines TRBV18 with TRBJ2-7, with D perhaps matching TRBD1 or TRBD2 (6 bases each). CDR3 length equals 16 residues. Germline V gives CDR1 KGHSH, CDR2 LQKENI. Between the trimmed V and J ends, which lost 2 bases and 5 bases, there was a span of 19 bases. CDR3 amino acids: CASSPFQGGLSHEQYV. Here the CDR3 DNA reads TGTGCCAGCTCACCATTTCAAGGGGGGCTTTCCCACGAGCAGTACGTC.

This clonotype was counted between two and nine times. The CDR3 coding sequence is TGTGCCAGCAGTGGGATCCGGGACAGGGACACCGGGGAGCTGTTTTTT. This translates into CASSGIRDRDTGELFF. The V and J genes are TRBV28 and TRBJ2-2, with 9 bases identical to TRBD1. The germline V gene encodes CDR1 MDHEN and CDR2 SYDVKM. The V segment lost 5 bases and the J segment 3 bases; nucleotides outside the gene matches: 7. The CDR3 consists of 16 residues.

In its sample, this clonotype was seen many times. J is TRBJ2-1 and V is TRBV6-1; D not resolved. The V and J ends lost 6 bases and 6 bases respectively, with 15 bases between them. Germline V gene sequence: CDR1 MNHNS, CDR2 SASEGT. The CDR3 totals 14 residues. CDR3 sequence: CASSQALSPNEQFF. The CDR3 bases are TGTGCCAGCAGCCAAGCCCTTTCCCCCAATGAGCAGTTCTTC.

This clonotype was counted at least ten times. This chain uses TRBV7-9 with TRBJ2-6, with D perhaps matching TRBD1 or TRBD2 (5 bases each). V was clipped by 7 bases and J by 0 bases, with 22 bases between them. This CDR3 has 19 amino acids. Germline CDR1 is SEHNR and CDR2 is FQNEAQ (reference sequence). The CDR3 DNA sequence: TGTGCCAGCATTACCCGGGGCAGGCCCTTATTCTCTGGGGCCAACGTCCTGACTTTC. Translating it yields CASITRGRPLFSGANVLTF. The complete variable domain, with remaining parts taken from reference TRBV7-9 and TRBJ2-6, reads DTGVSQNPRHKITKRGQNVTFRCDPISEHNRLYWYRQTLGQGPEFLTYFQNEAQLEKSRLLSDRFSAERPKGSFSTLEIQRTEQGDSAMYLCASITRGRPLFSGANVLTFGAGSRLTVL.

This clonotype showed up many times. The V gene is TRBV6-1, the J gene TRBJ1-1, with D unresolved. Germline V CDR1 and CDR2: MNHNS, SASEGT. Trimming left V 2 bases short and J 7 bases short, with 5 bases between. CDR3 length: 11 amino acids. CDR3 sequence: CASSEMGEAFF. In nucleotides, the CDR3 is TGTGCCAGCAGTGAAATGGGTGAAGCTTTCTTT.

This clonotype was counted ten times or more. The chain links TRBV5-6 to TRBJ2-1, with D possibly TRBD1 on 6 matching bases. V was clipped by 4 bases and J by 4 bases, with 15 bases between them. The CDR3 has 15 amino acids. Germline CDR1 and CDR2: SGHDT and YYEEEE. This CDR3 reads CASSRPDRFYNEQFF. CDR3 coding DNA: TGTGCCAGCAGCCGGCCAGACAGGTTTTACAATGAGCAGTTCTTC.

This clonotype occurred many times. The chain uses TRBV7-8 and TRBJ2-1, with D unresolved. Looked up from germline, CDR1 is SGHVS and CDR2 is FQNEAQ. CDR3 length: 15 amino acids. V was shortened by 0 bases and J by 2 bases, with 8 bases between the two germline ends. CDR3 nucleotides: TGTGCCAGCAGCTTAGCGCACCAGCCCTACAATGAGCAGTTCTTC. This codes for CASSLAHQPYNEQFF.

At least ten counts were recorded for this clonotype. The V gene is TRBV27, the J gene TRBJ1-2; 8 nucleotides line up with TRBD1. This CDR3 comprises 13 residues. CDR1 MNHEY and CDR2 SMNVEV come from the germline V gene (reference sequence). The trim removed 7 bases at V and 4 bases at J, leaving 5 bases unmatched. The CDR3, as DNA: TGTGCCAGCAAACCAGGGGGCGGCTATGGCTACACCTTC. Its translation is CASKPGGGYGYTF.